A single sample gave rise to the 4 T cell receptor beta chains below, sequenced in a study of blood T cell repertoires in COVID-19. Measured with immunoSEQ multiplex PCR; TCRdb has only the in-frame clones, and not every one. The sample yields about 98,000 clones, over 65% seen once. The material sequenced was peripheral blood. The receptor source for this set is a human donor in a cohort sampled during active COVID-19.

The V and J genes are TRBV4-1 and TRBJ2-1; 10 bases align to TRBD2. This CDR3 contains 15 residues. Germline-derived CDR1 and CDR2 are MGHRA and YSYEKL. Unmatched junction bases numbered 1, after V lost 4 bases and J lost 1 base. CDR3 in amino acids: CASSLAGGSYNEQFF. CDR3 DNA sequence: TGCGCCAGCAGCCTAGCGGGGGGATCCTACAATGAGCAGTTCTTC.

This clone was counted between two and nine times. Additional DNA sequences in this sample encode the identical CDR3. V and J are TRBV2 and TRBJ1-3, with no clear D. CDR1 SNHLY and CDR2 FYNNEI come from the germline V gene. V shed 6 bases and J shed 4 bases, with 7 bases lying between them. There are 12 residues in the CDR3. In DNA, the CDR3 is TGTGCCAGCAGACAATCGGGAAACACCATATATTTT. Protein: CASRQSGNTIYF.

This rearrangement joins TRBV6-2 or TRBV6-3 to TRBJ2-5; 7 bases agree with TRBD1. CDR3 length: 15 residues. V lost 2 bases to trimming and J lost 7 bases; unmatched junction nucleotides: 10. The V gene's germline CDR1 is MNHEY and CDR2 SVGEGT. The CDR3 loop is CASSYGRGGYGTQYF. The CDR3 coding sequence is TGTGCCAGCAGTTACGGCCGAGGGGGCTACGGGACCCAGTACTTC.

The table lists this clone with a few counts. The rearrangement links TRBV4-3 to TRBJ2-7, with D unresolved. V lost 0 bases and J 3 bases, leaving 18 bases between the germline ends. From germline, CDR1 is LGHNA and CDR2 YSLEER. CDR3 size: 17 residues. The CDR3 DNA follows: TGCGCCAGCAGCCAAGATAAGAGTCCCGGGTACGGCTACGAGCAGTACTTC. As protein: CASSQDKSPGYGYEQYF.